This T cell receptor (beta chain) was recorded in a study of cytomegalovirus exposure and HLA in healthy donors. Study-wide findings and caveats: Exclusion applied to some V segments, including TRBV6-2 and TRBV6-3, as they were indistinguishable.

V lost 4 bases and J lost 2, with 15 bases in between. Germline loops: CDR1 MDHEN, CDR2 SYDVKM. The CDR3 sequence is 15 residues long. Comment on this clone: The antigen remains unidentified.

Donors consisted of healthy bone marrow donors. The PCR was carried out with 60 Vbeta primers and 13 Jbeta primers. This table comes from immunoSEQ multiplex PCR, and its TCRdb copy is limited to in-frame clones, with some not included. This sample has 90,000 to 140,000 clones, with under 85% found just once. The V gene is TRBV28, the J gene TRBJ2-7; D may be TRBD2 (6 bases). The specimen sequenced was PBMCs. The TCR was taken from a man aged 18-30 years in good health and CMV-seronegative. The DNA for the CDR3 is TGTGCCAGCAGTTATGGCCCGGGACTGACCTACGAGCAGTACTTC. It translates to CASSYGPGLTYEQYF. Drawing the rest from reference TRBV28 and TRBJ2-7, the complete variable domain is DVKVTQSSRYLVKRTGEKVFLECVQDMDHENMFWYRQDPGLGLRLIYFSYDVKMKEKGDIPEGYSVSREKKERFSLILESASTNQTSMYLCASSYGPGLTYEQYFGPGTRLTVT.